This T cell receptor beta chain is from a study of blood T cells in healthy people across ages. General observations from the study: Older individuals had lower TCR beta diversity per million T cells (the decline was roughly linear). Diversity of TCR beta correlated strongly with naive T cell percentage.

A sample-barcoded 5' primer and a J-beta primer mix were used in a second PCR of roughly 6 to 12 cycles. TCRdb reprocessed the 5' RACE reads via MiXCR and lists one record per CDR3 protein. The sample includes 1,500,000 or so distinct CDR3 sequences, almost 60% of them seen just once. The study recruited healthy Caucasian donors from Russia who were aged about 6 to 100. As for this clonotype: The target antigen is unknown.

Material for sequencing was blood. The sequence came from a man younger than 35 in good health.

The CDR3 loop reads CAIRQLEGTGELFF. The CDR3 nucleotides read TGTGCCATCAGGCAGTTGGAAGGGACCGGGGAGCTGTTTTTT. The chain joins TRBV10-3 to TRBJ2-2; D call uncertain. CDR1 is ENHRY, CDR2 SYGVKD, per germline. Trimming pared 6 bases from V and 5 bases from J, leaving 13 bases between. This CDR3 has 14 amino acids.